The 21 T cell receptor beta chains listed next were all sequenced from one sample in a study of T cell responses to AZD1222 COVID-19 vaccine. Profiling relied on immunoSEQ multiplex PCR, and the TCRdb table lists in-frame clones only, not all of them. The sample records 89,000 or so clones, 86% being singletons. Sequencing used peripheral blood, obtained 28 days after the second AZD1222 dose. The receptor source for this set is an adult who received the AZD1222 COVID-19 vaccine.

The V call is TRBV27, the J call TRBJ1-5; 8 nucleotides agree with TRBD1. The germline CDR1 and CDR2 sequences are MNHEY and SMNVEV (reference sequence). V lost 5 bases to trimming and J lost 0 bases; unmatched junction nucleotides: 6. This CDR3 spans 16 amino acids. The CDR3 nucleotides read TGTGCCAGCAGTACAACAGGGGGTTATAGCAATCAGCCCCAGCATTTT. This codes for CASSTTGGYSNQPQHF.

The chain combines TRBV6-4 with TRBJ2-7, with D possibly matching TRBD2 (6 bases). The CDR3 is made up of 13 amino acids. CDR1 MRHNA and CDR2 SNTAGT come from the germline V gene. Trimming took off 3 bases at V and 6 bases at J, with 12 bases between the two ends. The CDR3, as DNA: TGTGCCAGCAGTGAGCAGAACGGGGGCGAGCAGTACTTC. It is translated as CASSEQNGGEQYF.

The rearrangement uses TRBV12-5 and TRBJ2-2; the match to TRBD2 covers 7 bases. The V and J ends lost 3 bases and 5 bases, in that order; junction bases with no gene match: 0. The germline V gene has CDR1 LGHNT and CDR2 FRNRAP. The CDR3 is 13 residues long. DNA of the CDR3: TGTGCTAGTGGTTTCGGGGGGACCGGGGAGCTGTTTTTT. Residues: CASGFGGTGELFF.

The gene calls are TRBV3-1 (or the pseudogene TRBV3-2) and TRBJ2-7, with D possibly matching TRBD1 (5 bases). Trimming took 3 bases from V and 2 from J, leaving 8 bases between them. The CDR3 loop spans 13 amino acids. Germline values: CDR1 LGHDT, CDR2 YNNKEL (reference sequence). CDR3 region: CASSHQGTYEQYF. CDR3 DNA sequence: TGTGCCAGCAGCCATCAGGGAACCTACGAGCAGTACTTC.

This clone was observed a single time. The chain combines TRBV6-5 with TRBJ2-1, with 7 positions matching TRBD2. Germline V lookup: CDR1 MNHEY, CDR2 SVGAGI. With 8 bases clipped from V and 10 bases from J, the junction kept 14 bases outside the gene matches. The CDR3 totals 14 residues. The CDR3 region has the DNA TGTGCCAGCTATTTAGACGAGCGGGGCGGGGAGCAGTTCTTC. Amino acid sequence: CASYLDERGGEQFF.

CDR3 residues: CASRQTTEAFF. In DNA, the CDR3 is TGTGCCAGCAGACAGACCACTGAAGCTTTCTTT. J is TRBJ1-1 and V is TRBV2; D call uncertain. V shed 6 bases and J shed 4 bases, with 6 bases lying between them. The CDR3 consists of 11 residues. Germline V gene lookup returns CDR1 SNHLY and CDR2 FYNNEI.

The CDR3 nucleotides are TGTGCCAGCAGCCAAGAGACAGGGGGCGTATCACCCCTCCACTTT. It is translated as CASSQETGGVSPLHF. This chain uses TRBV14 with TRBJ1-6, with 10 nucleotides matching TRBD1. The CDR3 length is 15 residues. Germline V gene data show CDR1 as SGHDN and CDR2 as FVKESK. V shed 0 bases and J 10 bases; nucleotides not matched to a gene: 3.

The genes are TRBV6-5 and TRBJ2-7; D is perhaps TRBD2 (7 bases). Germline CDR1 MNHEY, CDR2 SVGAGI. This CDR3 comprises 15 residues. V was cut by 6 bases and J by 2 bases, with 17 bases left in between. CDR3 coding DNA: TGTGCCAGCAGCCTAGGGGGGGGGAGCCCCTACGAGCAGTACTTC. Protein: CASSLGGGSPYEQYF.

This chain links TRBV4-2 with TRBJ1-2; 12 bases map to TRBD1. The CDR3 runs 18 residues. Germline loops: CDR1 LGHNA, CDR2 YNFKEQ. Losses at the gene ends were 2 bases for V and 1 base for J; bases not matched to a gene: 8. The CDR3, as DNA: TGTGCCAGCAGCCAACCTGGGGGACAGGGGGCAGGTAACTATGGCTACACCTTC. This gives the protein CASSQPGGQGAGNYGYTF.

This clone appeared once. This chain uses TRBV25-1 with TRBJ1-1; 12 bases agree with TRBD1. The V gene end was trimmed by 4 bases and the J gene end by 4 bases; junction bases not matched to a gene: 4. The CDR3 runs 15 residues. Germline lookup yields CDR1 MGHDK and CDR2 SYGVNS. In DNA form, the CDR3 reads TGTGCCAGCAGTGGGGACAGGGGGCCGGGCACTGAAGCTTTCTTT. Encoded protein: CASSGDRGPGTEAFF.

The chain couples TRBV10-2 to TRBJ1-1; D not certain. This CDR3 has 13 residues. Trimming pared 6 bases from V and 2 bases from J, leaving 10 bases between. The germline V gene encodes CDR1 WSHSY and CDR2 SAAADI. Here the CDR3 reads CASSSQPNTEAFF. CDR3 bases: TGCGCCAGCAGCTCCCAACCTAACACTGAAGCTTTCTTT.

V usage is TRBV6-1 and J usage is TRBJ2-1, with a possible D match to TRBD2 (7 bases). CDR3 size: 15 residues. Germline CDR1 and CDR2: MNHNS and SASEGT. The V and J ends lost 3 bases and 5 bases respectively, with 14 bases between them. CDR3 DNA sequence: TGTGCCAGCAGTGACCAAGGGGGGGTTCACAATGAGCAGTTCTTC. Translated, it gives CASSDQGGVHNEQFF.

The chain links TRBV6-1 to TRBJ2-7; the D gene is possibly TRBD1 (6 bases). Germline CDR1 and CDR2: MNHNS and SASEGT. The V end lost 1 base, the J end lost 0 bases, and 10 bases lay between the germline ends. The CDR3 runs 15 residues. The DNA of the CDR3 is TGTGCCAGCAGTGAAGGAAGGGGGTCCTCCTACGAGCAGTACTTC. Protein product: CASSEGRGSSYEQYF.

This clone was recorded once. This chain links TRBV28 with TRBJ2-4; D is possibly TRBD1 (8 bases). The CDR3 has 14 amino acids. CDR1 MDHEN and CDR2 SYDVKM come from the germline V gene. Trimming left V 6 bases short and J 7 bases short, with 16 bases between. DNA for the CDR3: TGTGCCAGCAGCAGTACAGGGGGAGGGAACATTCAGTACTTC. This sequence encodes CASSSTGGGNIQYF.

The CDR3 protein is CASSQRQGRTVNEQFF. In DNA form, the CDR3 reads TGTGCCAGCAGCCAGCGACAGGGGAGAACAGTCAATGAGCAGTTCTTC. The gene calls are TRBV6-2 or TRBV6-3 and TRBJ2-1; 8 bases fit TRBD1. CDR3 size: 16 residues. Germline CDR1 is MNHEY and CDR2 is SVGEGT. With V trimmed by 6 bases and J by 6 bases, 13 bases remained unmatched.

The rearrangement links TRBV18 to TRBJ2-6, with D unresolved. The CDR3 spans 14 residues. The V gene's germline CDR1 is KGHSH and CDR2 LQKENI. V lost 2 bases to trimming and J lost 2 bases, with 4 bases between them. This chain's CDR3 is CASSPGAGANVLTF. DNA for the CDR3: TGTGCCAGCTCACCAGGGGCTGGGGCCAACGTCCTGACTTTC.

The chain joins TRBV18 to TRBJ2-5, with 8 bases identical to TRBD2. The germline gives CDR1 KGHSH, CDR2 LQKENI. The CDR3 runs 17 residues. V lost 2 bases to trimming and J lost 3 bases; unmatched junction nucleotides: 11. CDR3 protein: CASSPTSGPLSKETQYF. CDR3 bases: TGTGCCAGCTCACCAACTAGCGGCCCCCTTTCGAAAGAGACCCAGTACTTC.

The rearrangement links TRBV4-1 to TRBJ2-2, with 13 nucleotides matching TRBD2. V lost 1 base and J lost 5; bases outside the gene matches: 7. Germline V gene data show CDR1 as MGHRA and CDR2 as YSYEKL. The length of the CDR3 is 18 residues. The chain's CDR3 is CASSQGGLAGVGTGELFF. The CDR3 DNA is TGCGCCAGCAGCCAAGGCGGACTAGCGGGAGTTGGAACCGGGGAGCTGTTTTTT.

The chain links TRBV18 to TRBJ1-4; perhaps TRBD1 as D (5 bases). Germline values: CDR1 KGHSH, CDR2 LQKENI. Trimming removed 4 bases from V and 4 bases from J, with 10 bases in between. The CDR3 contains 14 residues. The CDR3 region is CASSRDGVNEKLFF. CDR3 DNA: TGTGCCAGCTCACGGGACGGAGTTAATGAAAAACTGTTTTTT.

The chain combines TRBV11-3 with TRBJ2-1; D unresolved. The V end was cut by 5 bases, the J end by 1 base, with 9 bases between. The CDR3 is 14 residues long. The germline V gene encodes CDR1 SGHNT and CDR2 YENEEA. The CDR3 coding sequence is TGTGCCAGCAGCCCAAGAGGTTCCTACAATGAGCAGTTCTTC. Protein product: CASSPRGSYNEQFF.

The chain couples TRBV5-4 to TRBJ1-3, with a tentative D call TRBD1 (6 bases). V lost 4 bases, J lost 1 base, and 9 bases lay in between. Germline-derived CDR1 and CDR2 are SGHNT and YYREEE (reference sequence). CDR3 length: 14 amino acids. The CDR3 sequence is CASSTTGSGNTIYF. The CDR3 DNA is TGTGCCAGCAGCACGACAGGTTCTGGAAACACCATATATTTT.